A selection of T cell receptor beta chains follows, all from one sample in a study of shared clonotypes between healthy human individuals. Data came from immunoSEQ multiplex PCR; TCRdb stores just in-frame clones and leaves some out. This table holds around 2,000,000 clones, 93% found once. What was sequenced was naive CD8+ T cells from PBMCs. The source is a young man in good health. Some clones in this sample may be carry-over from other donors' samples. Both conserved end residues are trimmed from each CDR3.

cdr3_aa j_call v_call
ASSLMSGELF TRBJ2-2 TRBV11-3
ASSFSWGYEQY TRBJ2-7 TRBV5-6
ASSLIQGEWYGYT TRBJ1-2 TRBV28
ASSVRPNEQF TRBJ2-1 TRBV9
ASSQAGYESYEQY TRBJ2-7 TRBV2
ASRTGSPFGYT TRBJ1-2 TRBV6-1
ASSTTGGLAYEQY TRBJ2-7 TRBV9
ASELTGQYGYT TRBJ1-2 TRBV7-9
ASSQGQGMGTYEQY TRBJ2-7 TRBV4-1
ASSVDGSYEQY TRBJ2-7 TRBV9
ASSPGLVNQPQH TRBJ1-5 TRBV27
ASSRWDSSSYEQY TRBJ2-7 TRBV7-8
ASSVGGGNQETQY TRBJ2-5 TRBV9
AISERTRAQLGLGGYT TRBJ1-2 TRBV10-3